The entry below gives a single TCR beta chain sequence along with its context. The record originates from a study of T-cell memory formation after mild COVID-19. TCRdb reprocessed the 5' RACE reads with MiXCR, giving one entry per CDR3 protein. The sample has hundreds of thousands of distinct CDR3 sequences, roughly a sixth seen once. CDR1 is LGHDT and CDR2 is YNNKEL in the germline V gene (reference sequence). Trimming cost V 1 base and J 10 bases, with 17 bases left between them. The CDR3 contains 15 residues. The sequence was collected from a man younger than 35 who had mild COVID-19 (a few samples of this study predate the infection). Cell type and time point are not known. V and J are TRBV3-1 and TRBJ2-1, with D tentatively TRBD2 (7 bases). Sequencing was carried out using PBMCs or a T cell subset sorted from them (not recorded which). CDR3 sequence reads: CASSQAGGPGREQFF. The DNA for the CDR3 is TGTGCCAGCAGCCAAGCGGGGGGCCCGGGGAGGGAGCAGTTCTTC.